This TCR beta chain was captured in a study of Ad26.COV2.S vaccination and SARS-CoV-2 variants. Study-level information: In the study, Ad26.COV2.S was injected intramuscularly once, or twice 56 days apart. Notes on the study in general: Across vaccine and placebo recipients, the breadth of non-spike TCRs was similar. Spike-specific TCR breadth ran higher among vaccine recipients than placebo recipients.

Concerning this clone: What it recognizes is unknown.

Profiling relied on immunoSEQ multiplex PCR, and the TCRdb table lists in-frame clones only, not all of them. The sample shows roughly 240,000 clones, approximately 90% of them seen only once. The CDR3 length is 14 residues. Germline CDR1 reads LGHDT; CDR2 reads YNNKEL (reference sequence). Losses at the gene ends were 3 bases for V and 6 bases for J; bases not matched to a gene: 3. As to treatment: some 20 received Ad26.COV2.S at low or high dose, single or two shots; several received placebo; per-sample allocation not given. All samples were drawn on day 63, counting from the first vaccine or placebo injection.

Source: peripheral blood, taken in a trial of Ad26.COV2.S vaccine versus placebo. This TCR derives from a person aged 18-65 years who received the Ad26.COV2.S COVID-19 vaccine or a placebo. The J gene is TRBJ2-1, the V gene TRBV3-1 (or the pseudogene TRBV3-2); 9 bases are shared with TRBD2. CDR3 DNA sequence: TGTGCCAGCAGCCAGGGGACTAGCATCAATGAGCAGTTCTTC. Translation: CASSQGTSINEQFF.